Below are 3 T cell receptor beta chains sequenced from a single sample in a study of T cells in narcolepsy. Sequenced by immunoSEQ multiplex PCR; TCRdb stores in-frame clones only, minus some. The sample records approximately 28,000 clones, around three quarters being singletons. Sample: CD45RA- memory CD4+ T cells from PBMCs. The receptors originated from a human donor with narcolepsy.

The gene calls are TRBV15 and TRBJ2-7; 9 bases map to TRBD2. The germline gives CDR1 LNHNV, CDR2 YYDKDF (reference sequence). V lost 3 bases and J lost 4; bases outside the gene matches: 7. The CDR3 length is 15 residues. The CDR3 DNA reads as TGTGCCACCAGCAGGAGCGGGGGGCTGGGGTACGAGCAGTACTTC. Translating gives CATSRSGGLGYEQYF.

The chain uses TRBV28 and TRBJ1-2; no definite D call. The CDR3 covers 14 residues. Per the germline V gene, CDR1 is MDHEN and CDR2 is SYDVKM. V was trimmed by 2 bases and J by 4 bases, leaving 11 bases between them. This CDR3 reads CASSLRRFGYGYTF. As DNA, the CDR3 is TGTGCCAGCAGTTTAAGGAGGTTCGGCTATGGCTACACCTTC.

Worth noting for this clone: Compared with germline, one end of the junction differs, possibly owing to a read error. The sample holds other DNA sequences that translate to the same CDR3. This rearrangement joins TRBV7-6 to TRBJ2-3, with TRBD2 matching 7 bases. The germline V gene encodes CDR1 SGHVS and CDR2 FNYEAQ. The CDR3 spans 15 residues. The CDR3 bases are TGCGCCAGCAGCGTGACTAGCCCCGAGAGGGATACGCAGTATTTT. Translating gives CASSVTSPERDTQYF.